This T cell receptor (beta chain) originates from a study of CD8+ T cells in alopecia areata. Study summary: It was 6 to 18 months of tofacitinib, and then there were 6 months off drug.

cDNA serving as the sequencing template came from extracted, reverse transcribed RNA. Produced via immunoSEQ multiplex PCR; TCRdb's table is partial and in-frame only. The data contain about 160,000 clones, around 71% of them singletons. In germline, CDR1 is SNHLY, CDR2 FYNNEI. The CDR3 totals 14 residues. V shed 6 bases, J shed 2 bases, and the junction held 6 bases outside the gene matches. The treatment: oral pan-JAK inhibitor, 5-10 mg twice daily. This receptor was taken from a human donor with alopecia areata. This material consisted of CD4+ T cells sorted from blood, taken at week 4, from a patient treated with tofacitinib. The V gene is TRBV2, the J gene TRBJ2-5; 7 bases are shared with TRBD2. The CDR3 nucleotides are TGTGCCAGCAGATCCGGGGGGATACAAGAGACCCAGTACTTC. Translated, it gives CASRSGGIQETQYF.